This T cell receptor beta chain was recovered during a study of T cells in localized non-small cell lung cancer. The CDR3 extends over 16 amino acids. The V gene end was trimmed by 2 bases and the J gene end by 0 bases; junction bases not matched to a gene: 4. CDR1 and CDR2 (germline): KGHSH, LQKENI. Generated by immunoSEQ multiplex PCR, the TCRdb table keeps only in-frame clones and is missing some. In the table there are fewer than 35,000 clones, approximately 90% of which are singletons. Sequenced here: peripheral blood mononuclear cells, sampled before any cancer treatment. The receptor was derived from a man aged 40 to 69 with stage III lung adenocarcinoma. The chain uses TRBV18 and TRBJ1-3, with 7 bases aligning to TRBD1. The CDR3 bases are TGTGCCAGCTCACCAGGCCGGGACAGCTCTGGAAACACCATATATTTT. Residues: CASSPGRDSSGNTIYF.